This TCR beta chain was sequenced in a study of cytomegalovirus exposure and HLA in healthy donors. This clone was recorded once. The antigen is not known. The germline V and J ends were trimmed by 4 bases and 7 bases, with 22 bases remaining between them. Germline V gene data show CDR1 as SGHTA and CDR2 as FQGNSA. The CDR3 totals 16 residues. A multiplex PCR was run with 60 Vbeta primers and 13 Jbeta primers. Clones were sequenced by immunoSEQ multiplex PCR, and TCRdb holds only the in-frame ones, with some missing. The sample lists tens of thousands of clones, 70% to 80% seen once, with approximately 3.3% in the top ten. Whole-study results and caveats: Being indistinguishable, some V segments were excluded, TRBV6-2 and TRBV6-3 among them.

The TCR originated in a middle-aged woman in good health and CMV-seropositive. The chain carries TRBV7-2 and TRBJ1-2; TRBD1 is a possible D gene (6 bases). The material sequenced was PBMCs. CDR3 residues: CASSSPGGGALGGYTF. The CDR3 DNA is TGTGCCAGCAGCTCTCCCGGGGGGGGCGCGTTGGGTGGCTACACCTTC.